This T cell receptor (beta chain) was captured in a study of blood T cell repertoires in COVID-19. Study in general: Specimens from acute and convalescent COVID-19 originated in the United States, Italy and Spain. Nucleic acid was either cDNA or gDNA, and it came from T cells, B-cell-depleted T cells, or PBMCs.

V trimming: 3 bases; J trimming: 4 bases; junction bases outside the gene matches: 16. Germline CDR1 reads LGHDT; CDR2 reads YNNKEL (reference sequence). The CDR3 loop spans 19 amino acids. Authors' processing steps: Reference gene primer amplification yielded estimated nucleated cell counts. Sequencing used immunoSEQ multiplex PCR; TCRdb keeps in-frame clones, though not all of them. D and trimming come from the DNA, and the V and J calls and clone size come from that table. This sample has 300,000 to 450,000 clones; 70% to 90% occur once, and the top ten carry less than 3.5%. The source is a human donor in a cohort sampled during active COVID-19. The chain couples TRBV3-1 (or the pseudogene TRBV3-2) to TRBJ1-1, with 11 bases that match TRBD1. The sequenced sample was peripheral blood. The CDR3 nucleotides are TGTGCCAGCAGCCATTATCGCGGGACAGGGGGAAGGGGGGCCACTGAAGCTTTCTTT. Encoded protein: CASSHYRGTGGRGATEAFF.